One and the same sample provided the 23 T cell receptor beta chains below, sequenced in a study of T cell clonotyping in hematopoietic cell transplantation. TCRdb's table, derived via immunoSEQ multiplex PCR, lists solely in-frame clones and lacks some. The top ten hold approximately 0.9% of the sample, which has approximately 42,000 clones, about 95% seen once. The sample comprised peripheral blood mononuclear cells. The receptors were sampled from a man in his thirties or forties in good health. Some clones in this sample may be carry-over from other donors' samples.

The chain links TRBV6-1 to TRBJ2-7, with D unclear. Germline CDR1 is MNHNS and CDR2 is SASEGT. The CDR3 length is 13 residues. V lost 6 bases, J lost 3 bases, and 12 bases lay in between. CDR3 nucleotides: TGTGCCAGCAGGTTGCCCGACGGCTACGAGCAGTACTTC. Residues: CASRLPDGYEQYF.

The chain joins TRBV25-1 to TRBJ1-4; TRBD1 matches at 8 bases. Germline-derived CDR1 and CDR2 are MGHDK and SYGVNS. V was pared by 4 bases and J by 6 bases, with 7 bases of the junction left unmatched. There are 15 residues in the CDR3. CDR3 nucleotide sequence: TGTGCCAGCAGTGGTGACAGGGGAGTGGATGAAAAACTGTTTTTT. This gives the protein CASSGDRGVDEKLFF. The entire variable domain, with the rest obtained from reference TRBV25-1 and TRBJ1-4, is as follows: EADIYQTPRYLVIGTGKKITLECSQTMGHDKMYWYQQDPGMELHLIHYSYGVNSTEKGDLSSESTVSRIRTEHFPLTLESARPSHTSQYLCASSGDRGVDEKLFFGSGTQLSVL.

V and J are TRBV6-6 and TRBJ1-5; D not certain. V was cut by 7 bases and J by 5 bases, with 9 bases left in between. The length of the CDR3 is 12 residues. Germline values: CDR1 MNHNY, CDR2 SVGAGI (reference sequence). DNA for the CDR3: TGTGCCAGCACCCGGGGAGATCAGCCCCAGCATTTT. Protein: CASTRGDQPQHF.

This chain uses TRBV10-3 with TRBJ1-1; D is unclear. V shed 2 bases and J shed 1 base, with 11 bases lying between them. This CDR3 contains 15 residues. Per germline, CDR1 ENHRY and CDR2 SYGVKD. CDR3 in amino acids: CAISEPSRWNTEAFF. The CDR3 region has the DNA TGTGCCATCAGTGAGCCGAGCAGGTGGAACACTGAAGCTTTCTTT.

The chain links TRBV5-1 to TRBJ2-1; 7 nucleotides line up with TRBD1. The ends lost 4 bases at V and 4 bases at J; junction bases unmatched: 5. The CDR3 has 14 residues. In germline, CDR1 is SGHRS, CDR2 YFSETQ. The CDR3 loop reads CASSRGQEYNEQFF. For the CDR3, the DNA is TGCGCCAGCAGCAGAGGACAGGAATACAATGAGCAGTTCTTC.

This CDR3 is CASSLVEAAGANVLTF. DNA for the CDR3: TGTGCCAGCAGCTTAGTAGAGGCCGCTGGGGCCAACGTCCTGACTTTC. The J gene is TRBJ2-6, the V gene TRBV7-3; the D is unclear. The V end was cut by 2 bases, the J end by 2 bases, with 10 bases between. Per the germline V gene, CDR1 is SGHTA and CDR2 is FQGTGA. The CDR3 runs to 16 residues.

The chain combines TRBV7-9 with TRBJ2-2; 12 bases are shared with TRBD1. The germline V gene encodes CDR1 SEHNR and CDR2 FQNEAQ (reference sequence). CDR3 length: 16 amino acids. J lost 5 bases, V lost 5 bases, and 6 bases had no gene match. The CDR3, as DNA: TGTGCCAGCAGCAAAGGGACAGGGGGCTTTACCGGGGAGCTGTTTTTT. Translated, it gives CASSKGTGGFTGELFF.

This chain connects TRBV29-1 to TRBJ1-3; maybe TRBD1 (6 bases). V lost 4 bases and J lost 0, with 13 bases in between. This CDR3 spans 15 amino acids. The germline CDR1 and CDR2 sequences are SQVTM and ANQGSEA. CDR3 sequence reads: CSVGGGAGSGNTIYF. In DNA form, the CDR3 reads TGCAGCGTTGGGGGGGGCGCCGGCTCTGGAAACACCATATATTTT.

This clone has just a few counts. CDR3 sequence reads: CASSVYTGGGGELFF. Written as DNA, the CDR3 is TGTGCCAGCAGTGTATACACAGGGGGCGGCGGGGAGCTGTTTTTT. This chain links TRBV2 with TRBJ2-2; 9 positions agree with TRBD1. This CDR3 spans 15 amino acids. CDR1 is SNHLY and CDR2 is FYNNEI in the germline V gene. The V and J ends lost 4 bases and 7 bases, in that order; junction bases with no gene match: 7.

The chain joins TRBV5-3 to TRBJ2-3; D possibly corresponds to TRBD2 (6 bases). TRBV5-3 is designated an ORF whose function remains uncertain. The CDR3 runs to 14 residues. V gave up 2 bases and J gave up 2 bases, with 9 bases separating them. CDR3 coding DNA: TGTGCCAGAAGCTTAGCGGGCGCCACAGATACGCAGTATTTT. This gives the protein CARSLAGATDTQYF.

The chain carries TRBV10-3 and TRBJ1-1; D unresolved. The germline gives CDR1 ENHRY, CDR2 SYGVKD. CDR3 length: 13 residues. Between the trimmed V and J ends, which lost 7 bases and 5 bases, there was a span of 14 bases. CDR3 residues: CAITQEGRTEAFF. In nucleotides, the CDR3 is TGTGCCATCACGCAGGAGGGAAGGACTGAAGCTTTCTTT.

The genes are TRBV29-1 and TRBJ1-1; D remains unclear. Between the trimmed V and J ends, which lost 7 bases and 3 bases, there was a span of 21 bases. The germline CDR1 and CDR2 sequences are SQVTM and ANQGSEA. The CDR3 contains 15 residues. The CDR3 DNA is TGCAGCGCTCCCGCCCGGGGTTCTGCAGACACTGAAGCTTTCTTT. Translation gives CSAPARGSADTEAFF.

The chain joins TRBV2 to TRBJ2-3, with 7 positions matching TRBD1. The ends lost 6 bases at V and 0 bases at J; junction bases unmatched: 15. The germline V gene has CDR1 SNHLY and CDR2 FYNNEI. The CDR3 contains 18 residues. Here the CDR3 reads CASRPPGGQVDSTDTQYF. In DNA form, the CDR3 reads TGTGCCAGCAGACCCCCCGGAGGACAGGTGGATAGCACAGATACGCAGTATTTT.

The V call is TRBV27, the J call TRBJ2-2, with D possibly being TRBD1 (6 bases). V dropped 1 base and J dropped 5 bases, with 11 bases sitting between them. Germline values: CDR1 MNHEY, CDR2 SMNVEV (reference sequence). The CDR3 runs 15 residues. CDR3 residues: CASSLWHRATGELFF. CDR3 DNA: TGTGCCAGCAGTTTATGGCACAGGGCGACCGGGGAGCTGTTTTTT.

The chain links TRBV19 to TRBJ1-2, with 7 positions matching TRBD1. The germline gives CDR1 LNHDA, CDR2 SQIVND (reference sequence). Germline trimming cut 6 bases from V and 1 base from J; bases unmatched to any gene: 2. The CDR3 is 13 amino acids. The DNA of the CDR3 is TGTGCCAGTAGGGGGACAGTTAACTATGGCTACACCTTC. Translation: CASRGTVNYGYTF.

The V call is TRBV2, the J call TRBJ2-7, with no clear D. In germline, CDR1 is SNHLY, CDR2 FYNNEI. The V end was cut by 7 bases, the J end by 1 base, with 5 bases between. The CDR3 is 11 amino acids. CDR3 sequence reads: CASTASYEQYF. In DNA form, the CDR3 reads TGTGCCAGCACTGCGTCCTACGAGCAGTACTTC.

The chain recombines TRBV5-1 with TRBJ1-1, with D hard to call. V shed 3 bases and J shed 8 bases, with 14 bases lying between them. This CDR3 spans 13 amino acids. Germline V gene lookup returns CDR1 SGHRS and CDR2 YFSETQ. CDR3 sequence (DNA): TGCGCCAGCAGCTCCCAGGCCGCTTTCGAAGCTTTCTTT. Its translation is CASSSQAAFEAFF.

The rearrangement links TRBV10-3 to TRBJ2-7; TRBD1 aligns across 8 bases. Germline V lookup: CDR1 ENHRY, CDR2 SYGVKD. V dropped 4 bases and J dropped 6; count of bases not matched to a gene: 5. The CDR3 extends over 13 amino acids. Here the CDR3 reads CAISGRTGPEQYF. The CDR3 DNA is TGTGCCATCAGTGGGCGGACAGGGCCCGAGCAGTACTTC.

Here the CDR3 DNA reads TGCGCCAGCAGCTTCCCGGATACAACCACTGAAGCTTTCTTT. It encodes CASSFPDTTTEAFF. This sequence joins TRBV5-1 and TRBJ1-1; D call uncertain. Germline lookup yields CDR1 SGHRS and CDR2 YFSETQ. The CDR3 has 14 amino acids. The ends were cut back, 2 bases at V and 4 bases at J, with 12 bases in the middle.

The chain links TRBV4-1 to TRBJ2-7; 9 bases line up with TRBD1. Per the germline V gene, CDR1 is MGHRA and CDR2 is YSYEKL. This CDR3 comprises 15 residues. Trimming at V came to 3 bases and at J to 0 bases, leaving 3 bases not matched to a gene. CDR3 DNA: TGCGCCAGCAGCCAGCGGGACAGGGACTCCTACGAGCAGTACTTC. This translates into CASSQRDRDSYEQYF.

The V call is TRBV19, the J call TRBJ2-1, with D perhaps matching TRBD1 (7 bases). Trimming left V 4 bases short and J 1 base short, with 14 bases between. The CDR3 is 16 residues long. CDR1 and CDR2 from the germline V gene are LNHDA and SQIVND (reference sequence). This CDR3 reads CASSRRGQNSYNEQFF. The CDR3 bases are TGTGCCAGTAGTAGGAGGGGACAGAATTCCTACAATGAGCAGTTCTTC.

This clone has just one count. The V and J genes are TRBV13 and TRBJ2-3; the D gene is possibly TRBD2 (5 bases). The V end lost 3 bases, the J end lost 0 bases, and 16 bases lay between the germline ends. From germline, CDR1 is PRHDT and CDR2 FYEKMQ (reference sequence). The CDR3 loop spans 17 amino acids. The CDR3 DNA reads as TGTGCCAGCAGCTTCCACCTGAGGGCCACTAGCACAGATACGCAGTATTTT. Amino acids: CASSFHLRATSTDTQYF.

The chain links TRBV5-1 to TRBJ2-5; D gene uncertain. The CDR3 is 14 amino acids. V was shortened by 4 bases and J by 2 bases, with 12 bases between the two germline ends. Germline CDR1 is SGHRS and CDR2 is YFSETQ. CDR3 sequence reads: CASSPNDQQETQYF. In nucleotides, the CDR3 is TGCGCCAGCAGCCCAAACGACCAGCAAGAGACCCAGTACTTC.